This T cell receptor beta chain emerged from a study of blood T cell repertoires in COVID-19 (dated by TCRdb to 2018 to 2021). A note on the overall study: Samples covering the acute and convalescent phases of COVID-19 were provided by collaborators in the United States, Italy and Spain. The prospective study material was composed of cDNA or gDNA derived from T cells, B-cell-depleted T cells, or PBMCs. The dataset comprised deeply sampled blood TCRbeta repertoires from subjects exposed to, actively infected with, or recovered from COVID-19. The repertoires were made available in a free public database intended to serve as a resource for research on the immune response to SARS-CoV-2. Samples were obtained from the ongoing ImmuneRACE study (first 160 participants) and from 1,200 or so subjects provided by 6 global collaborators. Nearly every sample came with metadata listing a de-identified subject ID, COVID-19 status, age in years and sex. Where available, HLA class I and class II types were obtained from metadata supplied by the sample provider rather than from assay-based typing.

This clone has ten or more counts. The antigen it recognizes is unknown. The record has no base qualities; no much larger clone is one base away. Here is what the overall study found, with its caveats: Clinical and demographic metadata were provided uncurated, with the amount varying by source and participant.

V and J lose 0 bases and 2 bases, and a span of 5 bases separates them. The germline V gene supplies CDR1 SGHAT and CDR2 FQNNGV. The CDR3 starts with the cysteine, ends with the phenylalanine, and has 14 residues. CDR3 DNA is the only sequence kept; it has 42 bases, read in frame from the first base. TCRbeta CDR3 regions were amplified from genomic DNA by means of the immunoSEQ Assay, a bias-controlled multiplex PCR. In the original analysis: The number of nucleated cells in each sample was estimated from the amplification of reference gene primers within the assay. To quantify the absolute abundance of each unique TCRbeta CDR3 rearrangement, sequence reads were collapsed and filtered. Productive Simpson clonality was computed per sample as the square root of Simpson's diversity index over productive rearrangements. What TCRdb holds here is the immuneACCESS table cut down to in-frame rearrangements. Part of the clones is not present; checked against another copy, under half of the missing clones reflect an unresolved V gene, and the others are unexplained. The V and J calls and the clone size are those of that table, but D and trimming were determined from the DNA. Recorded for this sample are about 220,000 clones; about 84% of them occurred a single time. The ten most abundant clones make up around 13% of the sample.

Each collaborating institution followed its own protocols to collect whole blood in K2EDTA tubes. For TCRbeta analysis, collaborators shipped samples as frozen whole blood, isolated PBMCs, or DNA extracted from either of those sample types. The chain was built from TRBV11-2 and TRBJ1-5; the D gene cannot be named for sure. The source of this sequence is a human donor in a cohort sampled during active COVID-19. The sample comprised peripheral blood. At the DNA level, the sequence is TGTGCCAGCAGCTTAGATGGGCGCAATCAGCCCCAGCATTTT. Translated, this gives CASSLDGRNQPQHF. The CDR3 plus the reference TRBV11-2 and TRBJ1-5 genes for the other parts give the full variable domain: EAGVAQSPRYKIIEKRQSVAFWCNPISGHATLYWYQQILGQGPKLLIQFQNNGVVDDSQLPKDRFSAERLKGVDSTLKIQPAKLEDSAVYLCASSLDGRNQPQHFGDGTRLSIL.